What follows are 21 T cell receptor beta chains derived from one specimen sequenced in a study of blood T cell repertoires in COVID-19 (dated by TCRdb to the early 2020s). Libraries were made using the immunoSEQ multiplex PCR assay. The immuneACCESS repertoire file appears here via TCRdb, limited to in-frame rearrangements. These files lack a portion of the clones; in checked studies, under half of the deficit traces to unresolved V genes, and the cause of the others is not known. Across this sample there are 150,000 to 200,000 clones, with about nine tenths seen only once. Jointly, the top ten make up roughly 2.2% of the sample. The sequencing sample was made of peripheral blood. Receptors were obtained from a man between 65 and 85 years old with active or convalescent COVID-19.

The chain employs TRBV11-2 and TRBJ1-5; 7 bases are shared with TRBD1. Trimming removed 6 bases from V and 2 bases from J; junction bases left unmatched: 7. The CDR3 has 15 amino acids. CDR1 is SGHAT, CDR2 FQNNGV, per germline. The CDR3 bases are TGTGCCAGCAGTACAGGGGATCGGGGCAATCAGCCCCAGCATTTT. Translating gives CASSTGDRGNQPQHF.

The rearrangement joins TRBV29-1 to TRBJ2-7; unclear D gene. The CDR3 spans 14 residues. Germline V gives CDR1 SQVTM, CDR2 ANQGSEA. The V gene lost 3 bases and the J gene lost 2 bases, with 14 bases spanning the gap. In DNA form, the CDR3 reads TGCAGCGTTGAGTTACCTAGTAGTACCTACGAGCAGTACTTC. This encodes CSVELPSSTYEQYF.

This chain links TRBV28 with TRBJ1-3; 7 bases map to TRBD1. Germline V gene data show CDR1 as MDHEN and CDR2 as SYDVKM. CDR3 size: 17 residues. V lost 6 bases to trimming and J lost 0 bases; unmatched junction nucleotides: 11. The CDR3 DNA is TGTGCCAGCAGAAGCGACAGGGACGGATTCTCTGGAAACACCATATATTTT. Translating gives CASRSDRDGFSGNTIYF.

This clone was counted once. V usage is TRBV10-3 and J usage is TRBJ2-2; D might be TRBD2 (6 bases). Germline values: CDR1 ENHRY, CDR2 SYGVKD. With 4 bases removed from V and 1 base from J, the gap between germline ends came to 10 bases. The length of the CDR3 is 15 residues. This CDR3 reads CAISGRGKNTGELFF. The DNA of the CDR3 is TGTGCCATCAGTGGGAGGGGTAAGAACACCGGGGAGCTGTTTTTT.

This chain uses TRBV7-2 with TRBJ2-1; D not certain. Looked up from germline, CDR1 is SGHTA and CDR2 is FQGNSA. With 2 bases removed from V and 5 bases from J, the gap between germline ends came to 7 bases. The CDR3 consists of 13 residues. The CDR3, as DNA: TGTGCCAGCAGCTTATGGCACAACAATGAGCAGTTCTTC. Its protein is CASSLWHNNEQFF. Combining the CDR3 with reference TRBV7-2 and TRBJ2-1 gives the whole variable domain GAGVSQSPSNKVTEKGKDVELRCDPISGHTALYWYRQSLGQGLEFLIYFQGNSAPDKSGLPSDRFSAERTGGSVSTLTIQRTQQEDSAVYLCASSLWHNNEQFFGPGTRLTVL.

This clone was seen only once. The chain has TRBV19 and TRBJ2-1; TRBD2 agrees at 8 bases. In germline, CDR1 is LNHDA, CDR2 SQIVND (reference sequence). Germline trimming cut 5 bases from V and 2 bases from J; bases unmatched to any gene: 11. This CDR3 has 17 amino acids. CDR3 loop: CASSSMPGLGAYNEQFF. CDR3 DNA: TGTGCCAGTAGTTCAATGCCGGGACTAGGGGCCTACAATGAGCAGTTCTTC.

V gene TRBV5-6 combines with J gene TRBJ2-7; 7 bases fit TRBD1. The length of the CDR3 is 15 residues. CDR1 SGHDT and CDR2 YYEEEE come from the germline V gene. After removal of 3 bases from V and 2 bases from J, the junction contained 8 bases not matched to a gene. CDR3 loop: CASSSTGTATYEQYF. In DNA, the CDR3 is TGTGCCAGCAGCTCCACGGGGACAGCCACCTACGAGCAGTACTTC.

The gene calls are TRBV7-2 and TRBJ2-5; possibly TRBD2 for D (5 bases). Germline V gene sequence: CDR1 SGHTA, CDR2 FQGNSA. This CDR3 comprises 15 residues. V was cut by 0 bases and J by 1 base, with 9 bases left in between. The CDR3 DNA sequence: TGTGCCAGCAGCTTAGCACCAGGACTCCAAGAGACCCAGTACTTC. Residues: CASSLAPGLQETQYF.

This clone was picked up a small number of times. Here the CDR3 reads CASSFILAGPRGQETQYF. The CDR3 nucleotides are TGTGCCAGCAGCTTTATACTAGCGGGACCCAGAGGTCAAGAGACCCAGTACTTC. V and J are TRBV5-6 and TRBJ2-5; TRBD2 agrees at 10 bases. Germline CDR1 reads SGHDT; CDR2 reads YYEEEE. The CDR3 totals 18 residues. V dropped 2 bases and J dropped 2; count of bases not matched to a gene: 12.

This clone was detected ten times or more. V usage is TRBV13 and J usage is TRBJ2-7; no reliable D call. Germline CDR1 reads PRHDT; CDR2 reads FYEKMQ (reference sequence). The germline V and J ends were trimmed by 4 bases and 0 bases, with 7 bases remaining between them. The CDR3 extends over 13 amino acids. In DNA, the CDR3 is TGTGCCAGCAGCTCCCGTAACTCCTACGAGCAGTACTTC. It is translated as CASSSRNSYEQYF.

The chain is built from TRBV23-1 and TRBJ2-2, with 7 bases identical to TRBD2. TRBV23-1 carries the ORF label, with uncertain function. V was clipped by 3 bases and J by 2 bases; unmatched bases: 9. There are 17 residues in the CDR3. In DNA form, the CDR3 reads TGCGCCAGCAGTCAGACGGTGGGAGGGCCAAACACCGGGGAGCTGTTTTTT. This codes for CASSQTVGGPNTGELFF.

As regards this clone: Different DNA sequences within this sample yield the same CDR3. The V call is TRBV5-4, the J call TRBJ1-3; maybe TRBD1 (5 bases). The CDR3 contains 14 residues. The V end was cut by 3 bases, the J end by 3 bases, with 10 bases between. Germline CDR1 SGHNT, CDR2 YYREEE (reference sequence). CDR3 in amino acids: CASSSQGSGNTIYF. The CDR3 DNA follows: TGTGCCAGCAGCTCGCAGGGAAGTGGAAACACCATATATTTT.

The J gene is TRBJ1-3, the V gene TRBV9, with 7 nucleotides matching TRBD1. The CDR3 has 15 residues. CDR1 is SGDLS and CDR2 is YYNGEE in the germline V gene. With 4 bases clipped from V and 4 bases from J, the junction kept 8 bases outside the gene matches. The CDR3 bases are TGTGCCAGCAGCCCTAACCAGGGGGTGGGAAACACCATATATTTT. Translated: CASSPNQGVGNTIYF.

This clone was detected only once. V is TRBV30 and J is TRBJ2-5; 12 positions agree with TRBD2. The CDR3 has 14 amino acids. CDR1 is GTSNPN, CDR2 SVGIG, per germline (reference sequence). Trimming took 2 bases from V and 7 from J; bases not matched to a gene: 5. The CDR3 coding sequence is TGTGCCTGGAGTCTAGCGGGAGGGCCGGGGACCCAGTACTTC. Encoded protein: CAWSLAGGPGTQYF.

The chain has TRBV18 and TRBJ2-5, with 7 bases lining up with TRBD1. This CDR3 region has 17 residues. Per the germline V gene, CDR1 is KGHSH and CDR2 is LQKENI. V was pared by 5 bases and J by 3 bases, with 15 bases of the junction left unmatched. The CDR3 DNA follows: TGTGCCAGCTCATTACCCTCCGGGATGACAGGGAAAGAGACCCAGTACTTC. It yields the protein CASSLPSGMTGKETQYF.

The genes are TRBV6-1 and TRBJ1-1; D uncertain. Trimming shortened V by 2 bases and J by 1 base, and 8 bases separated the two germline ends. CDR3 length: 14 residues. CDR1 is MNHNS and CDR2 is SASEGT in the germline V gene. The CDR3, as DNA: TGTGCCAGCAGTGAAAGTGAGGCGAACACTGAAGCTTTCTTT. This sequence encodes CASSESEANTEAFF.

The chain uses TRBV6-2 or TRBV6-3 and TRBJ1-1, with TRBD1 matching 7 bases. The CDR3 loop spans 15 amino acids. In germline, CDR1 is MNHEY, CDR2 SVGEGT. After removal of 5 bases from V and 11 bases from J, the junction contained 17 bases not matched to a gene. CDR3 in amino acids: CASSTRSQGRPGAFF. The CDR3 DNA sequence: TGTGCCAGCAGTACCCGGTCACAGGGGCGACCTGGGGCTTTCTTT.

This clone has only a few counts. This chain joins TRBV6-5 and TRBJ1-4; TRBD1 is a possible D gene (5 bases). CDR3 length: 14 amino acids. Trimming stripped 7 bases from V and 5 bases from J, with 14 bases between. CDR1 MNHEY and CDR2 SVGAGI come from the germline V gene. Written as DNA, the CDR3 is TGTGCCAGCAAAGGGGTAGGCCGAAATGAAAAACTGTTTTTT. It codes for CASKGVGRNEKLFF.

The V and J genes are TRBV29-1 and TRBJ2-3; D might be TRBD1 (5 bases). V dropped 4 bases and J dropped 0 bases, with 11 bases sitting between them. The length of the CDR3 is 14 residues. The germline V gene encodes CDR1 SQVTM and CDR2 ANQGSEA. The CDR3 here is CSVGQTSSTDTQYF. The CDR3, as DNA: TGCAGCGTTGGACAGACCTCTAGCACAGATACGCAGTATTTT.

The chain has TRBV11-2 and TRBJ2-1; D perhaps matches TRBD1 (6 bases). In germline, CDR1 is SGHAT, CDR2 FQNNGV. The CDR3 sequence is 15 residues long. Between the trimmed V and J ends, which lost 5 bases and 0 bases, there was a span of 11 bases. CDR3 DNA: TGTGCCAGCAGCCCACAGGGAAGCTCCTACAATGAGCAGTTCTTC. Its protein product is CASSPQGSSYNEQFF.

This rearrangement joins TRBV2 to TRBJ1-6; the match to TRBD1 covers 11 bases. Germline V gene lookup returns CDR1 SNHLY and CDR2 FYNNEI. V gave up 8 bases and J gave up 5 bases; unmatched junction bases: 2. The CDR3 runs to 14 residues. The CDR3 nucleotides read TGTGCCAGCGAGGGACAGGGGGATAATTCACCCCTCCACTTT. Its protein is CASEGQGDNSPLHF.